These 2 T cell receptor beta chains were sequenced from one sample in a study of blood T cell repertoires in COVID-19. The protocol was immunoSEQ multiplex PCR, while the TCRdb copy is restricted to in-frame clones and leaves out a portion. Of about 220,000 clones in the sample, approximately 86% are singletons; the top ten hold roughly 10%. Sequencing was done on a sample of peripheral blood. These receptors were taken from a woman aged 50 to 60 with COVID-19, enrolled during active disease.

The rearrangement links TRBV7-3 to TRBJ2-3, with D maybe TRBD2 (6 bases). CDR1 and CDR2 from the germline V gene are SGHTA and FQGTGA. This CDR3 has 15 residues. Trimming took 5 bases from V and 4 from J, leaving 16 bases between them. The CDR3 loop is CASSPMGGPADTQYF. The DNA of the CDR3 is TGTGCCAGCAGCCCGATGGGGGGACCGGCAGATACGCAGTATTTT. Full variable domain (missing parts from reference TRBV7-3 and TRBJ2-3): GAGVSQTPSNKVTEKGKYVELRCDPISGHTALYWYRQSLGQGPEFLIYFQGTGAADDSGLPNDRFFAVRPEGSVSTLKIQRTERGDSAVYLCASSPMGGPADTQYFGPGTRLTVL.

CDR3 nucleotides: TGTGCCAGCAGCTTAGCCCATACAGGCTCTGGGGCCAACGTCCTGACTTTC. Its translation is CASSLAHTGSGANVLTF. The rearrangement uses TRBV7-2 and TRBJ2-6; D possibly corresponds to TRBD1 (5 bases). Germline assignment: CDR1 SGHTA and CDR2 FQGNSA. The V end lost 0 bases, the J end lost 0 bases, and 9 bases lay between the germline ends. CDR3 length equals 17 residues. The variable domain in full, with the rest retrieved from reference TRBV7-2 and TRBJ2-6, is GAGVSQSPSNKVTEKGKDVELRCDPISGHTALYWYRQSLGQGLEFLIYFQGNSAPDKSGLPSDRFSAERTGGSVSTLTIQRTQQEDSAVYLCASSLAHTGSGANVLTFGAGSRLTVL.